A single sample is the source of the 30 T cell receptor beta chains below, sequenced in a study of cytomegalovirus exposure and HLA in healthy donors. Sequencing was performed with immunoSEQ multiplex PCR; in TCRdb, only in-frame clones are kept and a portion is missing. This repertoire shows around 200,000 clones, around 81% found once; its top ten account for about 2.8%. The sequenced sample was PBMCs. All receptors come from a woman younger than 35 in good health and CMV-seropositive.

The chain couples TRBV4-3 to TRBJ2-7; 9 nucleotides agree with TRBD2. CDR1 and CDR2 (germline): LGHNA, YSLEER. This CDR3 spans 15 amino acids. The J segment lost 2 bases and the V segment lost 1 base, leaving 3 bases of the junction unmatched. For the CDR3, the DNA is TGCGCCAGCAGCCAAGGGCTAGCGGGGACCTACGAGCAGTACTTC. Translating gives CASSQGLAGTYEQYF.

In the case of this clone: The junction differs from germline at one of its ends, possibly a read error. The chain carries TRBV5-4 and TRBJ2-2; possibly TRBD2 for D (7 bases). CDR3 length equals 16 residues. In germline, CDR1 is SGHNT, CDR2 YYREEE (reference sequence). The CDR3 is CASRLGGTQNTGELFF. Here the CDR3 DNA reads TGTGCCAGCAGATTGGGGGGGACACAGAACACCGGGGAGCTGTTTTTT. The full variable domain, in which reference TRBV5-4 and TRBJ2-2 provide the parts outside the CDR3, is ETGVTQSPTHLIKTRGQQVTLRCSSQSGHNTVSWYQQALGQGPQFIFQYYREEENGRGNFPPRFSGLQFPNYSSELNVNALELDDSALYLCASRLGGTQNTGELFFGEGSRLTVL.

The gene calls are TRBV27 and TRBJ2-1; TRBD1 matches 11 bases. The germline CDR1 and CDR2 sequences are MNHEY and SMNVEV (reference sequence). The CDR3 consists of 17 residues. The junction had 9 bases not matched to a gene; V was cut back by 1 base and J by 7 bases. CDR3 loop: CASSLWAGQGAQNEQFF. Here the CDR3 DNA reads TGTGCCAGCAGTTTATGGGCCGGACAGGGGGCGCAGAATGAGCAGTTCTTC.

This sequence joins TRBV5-1 and TRBJ1-4; TRBD1 agrees at 7 bases. Trimming at V came to 6 bases and at J to 4 bases, leaving 15 bases not matched to a gene. The CDR3 totals 17 residues. Germline V gene lookup returns CDR1 SGHRS and CDR2 YFSETQ. The CDR3: CASIPAQIQGNNEKLFF. The CDR3 DNA reads TGCGCCAGCATCCCAGCCCAAATACAGGGGAATAATGAAAAACTGTTTTTT.

The chain carries TRBV5-6 and TRBJ2-1; 13 nucleotides align to TRBD2. The V gene end was trimmed by 4 bases and the J gene end by 7 bases; junction bases not matched to a gene: 8. The CDR3 length is 16 residues. Germline V gene sequence: CDR1 SGHDT, CDR2 YYEEEE. CDR3 in amino acids: CASSLVGLAGVNEQFF. The CDR3 DNA reads TGTGCCAGCAGCCTAGTTGGACTAGCGGGGGTTAATGAGCAGTTCTTC.

The chain joins TRBV6-5 to TRBJ2-6; perhaps TRBD2 as D (5 bases). Germline CDR1 reads MNHEY; CDR2 reads SVGAGI. This CDR3 spans 16 amino acids. The V gene lost 1 base and the J gene lost 0 bases, with 7 bases spanning the gap. CDR3 sequence (DNA): TGTGCCAGCAGTTACTTCGGGGACTCTGGGGCCAACGTCCTGACTTTC. Its translation: CASSYFGDSGANVLTF.

J is TRBJ2-1 and V is TRBV10-3; 7 nucleotides line up with TRBD2. V dropped 4 bases and J dropped 10; count of bases not matched to a gene: 7. The CDR3 spans 13 residues. Germline V gene lookup returns CDR1 ENHRY and CDR2 SYGVKD. CDR3 nucleotide sequence: TGTGCCATCAGTGCTTCCGGGACTACGGAGCAGTTCTTC. It translates to CAISASGTTEQFF.

The V call is TRBV9, the J call TRBJ1-4; the match to TRBD1 covers 7 bases. The CDR3 loop spans 15 amino acids. The V segment lost 4 bases and the J segment 7 bases; nucleotides outside the gene matches: 10. The germline CDR1 and CDR2 sequences are SGDLS and YYNGEE. CDR3 nucleotides: TGTGCCAGCAGCACACAGCGACAGGGTGTTGAAAAACTGTTTTTT. Protein: CASSTQRQGVEKLFF.

This clone was found a few times. V gene TRBV29-1 combines with J gene TRBJ1-5, with D tentatively TRBD1 (5 bases). CDR3 length equals 12 residues. Germline CDR1 and CDR2: SQVTM and ANQGSEA. Trimming shortened V by 6 bases and J by 4 bases, and 10 bases separated the two germline ends. The CDR3 region is CSVGGENQPQHF. In DNA form, the CDR3 reads TGCAGCGTCGGGGGGGAGAATCAGCCCCAGCATTTT.

This chain joins TRBV6-6 and TRBJ1-3; 8 bases are shared with TRBD1. The junction had 4 bases not matched to a gene; V was cut back by 6 bases and J by 0 bases. CDR1 and CDR2 from the germline V gene are MNHNY and SVGAGI (reference sequence). CDR3 length: 15 amino acids. This CDR3 is CASRTGATSGNTIYF. In nucleotides, the CDR3 is TGTGCCAGCAGGACAGGGGCTACCTCTGGAAACACCATATATTTT.

V is TRBV4-2 and J is TRBJ2-5; D is uncertain. Trimming took 4 bases from V and 4 from J, leaving 16 bases between them. Per germline, CDR1 LGHNA and CDR2 YNFKEQ. The CDR3 is 15 residues long. CDR3 residues: CASSPSRSLGETQYF. Written as DNA, the CDR3 is TGTGCCAGCAGCCCCTCAAGGAGCCTAGGAGAGACCCAGTACTTC.

The gene calls are TRBV19 and TRBJ1-5, with no clear D. In germline, CDR1 is LNHDA, CDR2 SQIVND (reference sequence). The CDR3 contains 12 residues. Between the trimmed V and J ends, which lost 5 bases and 5 bases, there was a span of 7 bases. CDR3 bases: TGTGCCAGTAGTCGGGAGTATCAGCCCCAGCATTTT. It encodes CASSREYQPQHF.

The chain links TRBV6-5 to TRBJ1-1; D unclear. Trimming took off 6 bases at V and 0 bases at J, with 11 bases between the two ends. The CDR3 covers 14 residues. In germline, CDR1 is MNHEY, CDR2 SVGAGI. Here the CDR3 reads CASSYADLNTEAFF. The CDR3 nucleotides are TGTGCCAGCAGCTATGCCGACTTGAACACTGAAGCTTTCTTT.

The chain joins TRBV5-1 to TRBJ2-1, with 12 nucleotides matching TRBD2. Trimming cost V 3 bases and J 5 bases; bases outside gene matches: 3. The CDR3 has 15 amino acids. Germline CDR1 SGHRS, CDR2 YFSETQ. The DNA of the CDR3 is TGCGCCAGCAGCTCAGGACTAGCGGGGCACAATGAGCAGTTCTTC. Its protein is CASSSGLAGHNEQFF.

This clone was counted at least ten times. This rearrangement joins TRBV19 to TRBJ2-1, with TRBD1 matching 7 bases. The CDR3 runs to 16 residues. Germline lookup yields CDR1 LNHDA and CDR2 SQIVND (reference sequence). Losses at the gene ends were 3 bases for V and 0 bases for J; bases not matched to a gene: 5. The CDR3 loop reads CASSIAWDSSYNEQFF. The CDR3 DNA sequence: TGTGCCAGTAGTATCGCCTGGGACAGCTCCTACAATGAGCAGTTCTTC.

The V gene is TRBV14, the J gene TRBJ2-3, with TRBD2 identical over 9 bases. This CDR3 comprises 15 residues. The germline V gene has CDR1 SGHDN and CDR2 FVKESK. V trimming: 6 bases; J trimming: 2 bases; junction bases outside the gene matches: 6. CDR3 nucleotides: TGTGCCAGCAGGTTAGCGGGGGCCGCCACAGATACGCAGTATTTT. It codes for CASRLAGAATDTQYF.

The chain couples TRBV7-9 to TRBJ2-2, with D possibly matching TRBD1 (6 bases). The length of the CDR3 is 16 residues. V shed 1 base and J shed 7 bases, with 16 bases lying between them. The germline gives CDR1 SEHNR, CDR2 FQNEAQ (reference sequence). In DNA form, the CDR3 reads TGTGCCAGCAGCTTAGGGAACCTGACAGGCCGCGGGGAGCTGTTTTTT. This encodes CASSLGNLTGRGELFF.

This rearrangement joins TRBV5-1 to TRBJ2-1; 10 bases line up with TRBD1. Germline CDR1 reads SGHRS; CDR2 reads YFSETQ. CDR3 size: 15 residues. The V gene end was trimmed by 4 bases and the J gene end by 1 base; junction bases not matched to a gene: 2. CDR3 DNA: TGCGCCAGCAGCCAGGGACAGGGGTCCTACAATGAGCAGTTCTTC. Its protein is CASSQGQGSYNEQFF.

This clone came up a few times. The gene calls are TRBV15 and TRBJ2-5; possibly TRBD2 for D (7 bases). CDR1 and CDR2 (germline): LNHNV, YYDKDF (reference sequence). This CDR3 comprises 14 residues. V was pared by 5 bases and J by 4 bases, with 14 bases between. This CDR3 is CATSPRGGSETQYF. The CDR3 DNA reads TGTGCCACCAGCCCTAGGGGGGGCTCAGAGACCCAGTACTTC.

This chain connects TRBV5-1 to TRBJ2-1, with D possibly matching TRBD1 (5 bases). CDR3 size: 15 residues. V was clipped by 2 bases and J by 5 bases, with 14 bases between them. CDR1 SGHRS and CDR2 YFSETQ come from the germline V gene. The CDR3 sequence: CASSFTGITNNEQFF. The CDR3 bases are TGCGCCAGCAGCTTTACAGGAATTACGAACAATGAGCAGTTCTTC.

V is TRBV5-6 and J is TRBJ1-2; D is possibly TRBD1 (6 bases). CDR1 and CDR2 (germline): SGHDT, YYEEEE. The CDR3 extends over 16 amino acids. V lost 4 bases and J 2 bases, leaving 18 bases between the germline ends. CDR3 sequence: CASSPQGRLSNYGYTF. The CDR3 region has the DNA TGTGCCAGCAGCCCGCAGGGGCGGCTCTCCAACTATGGCTACACCTTC.

The chain recombines TRBV27 with TRBJ1-2; 7 bases fit TRBD1. With V trimmed by 8 bases and J by 8 bases, 5 bases remained unmatched. Germline V gene data show CDR1 as MNHEY and CDR2 as SMNVEV (reference sequence). The CDR3 consists of 11 residues. The CDR3 DNA sequence: TGTGCCAGCGCAGGGGGAAACGGCTACACCTTC. This sequence encodes CASAGGNGYTF.

The J gene is TRBJ2-7, the V gene TRBV19; TRBD1 agrees at 9 bases. Looked up from germline, CDR1 is LNHDA and CDR2 is SQIVND (reference sequence). After removal of 1 base from V and 4 bases from J, the junction contained 5 bases not matched to a gene. The CDR3 is 15 amino acids. CDR3 coding DNA: TGTGCCAGTAGTATAGGGCCGGGACAGGGTTACGAGCAGTACTTC. Its translation is CASSIGPGQGYEQYF.

The chain uses TRBV9 and TRBJ1-4; D is perhaps TRBD1 (6 bases). In germline, CDR1 is SGDLS, CDR2 YYNGEE. With 7 bases removed from V and 8 bases from J, the gap between germline ends came to 18 bases. This CDR3 has 14 amino acids. The CDR3 loop is CASGRGGGGEKLFF. The CDR3 nucleotides read TGTGCCAGCGGTAGGGGAGGGGGAGGCGAAAAACTGTTTTTT.

The chain has TRBV4-1 and TRBJ2-5; 7 positions match TRBD2. Germline V gives CDR1 MGHRA, CDR2 YSYEKL. J lost 2 bases, V lost 0 bases, and 6 bases had no gene match. The CDR3 loop spans 16 amino acids. The CDR3 DNA is TGCGCCAGCAGCCAAGAGTCAGCGGGGAGACAAGAGACCCAGTACTTC. It is translated as CASSQESAGRQETQYF.

This rearrangement joins TRBV27 to TRBJ2-3; 8 bases agree with TRBD2. The J segment lost 2 bases and the V segment lost 9 bases, leaving 7 bases of the junction unmatched. CDR3 size: 14 residues. Germline V gene lookup returns CDR1 MNHEY and CDR2 SMNVEV (reference sequence). The CDR3 DNA reads TGTGCCAGTCGGACTAGCAGCCCCACAGATACGCAGTATTTT. This encodes CASRTSSPTDTQYF.

This clone was counted a single time. The genes are TRBV5-1 and TRBJ1-1; the D gene is possibly TRBD1 (5 bases). CDR3 length: 17 residues. V lost 0 bases and J 2 bases, leaving 17 bases between the germline ends. CDR1 SGHRS and CDR2 YFSETQ come from the germline V gene. The CDR3 DNA reads TGCGCCAGCAGCTTGGGTGCGAGGGCGGGGGGTAACACTGAAGCTTTCTTT. This encodes CASSLGARAGGNTEAFF.

This chain links TRBV7-9 with TRBJ2-3; D gene ambiguous. The CDR3 covers 14 residues. CDR1 SEHNR and CDR2 FQNEAQ come from the germline V gene (reference sequence). The germline V and J ends were trimmed by 8 bases and 4 bases, with 16 bases remaining between them. CDR3 sequence reads: CASPPPRGSDTQYF. The CDR3 nucleotides read TGTGCCAGCCCTCCGCCTAGAGGATCAGATACGCAGTATTTT.

The V call is TRBV5-1, the J call TRBJ1-6; no clear D. Trimming left V 0 bases short and J 7 bases short, with 8 bases between. Germline-derived CDR1 and CDR2 are SGHRS and YFSETQ. The length of the CDR3 is 14 residues. Here the CDR3 reads CASSLEGGNSPLHF. The DNA of the CDR3 is TGCGCCAGCAGCTTGGAGGGAGGGAATTCACCCCTCCACTTT.

This clone has just one count. The same CDR3 also results from other DNA sequences found in this sample. This chain connects TRBV5-1 to TRBJ1-1, with D maybe TRBD1 (6 bases). Trimming pared 0 bases from V and 5 bases from J, leaving 14 bases between. CDR1 is SGHRS, CDR2 YFSETQ, per germline. The CDR3 runs to 15 residues. CDR3 residues: CASSLGPGEGTEAFF. CDR3 coding DNA: TGCGCCAGCAGCTTGGGACCAGGGGAGGGGACTGAAGCTTTCTTT.